A selection of T cell receptor beta chains follows, all from one sample in a study of blood T cells in healthy people across ages. TCRdb called the 5' RACE reads again in MiXCR, with one record for every CDR3 protein. The table records some 640,000 distinct CDR3 sequences, about 52% of them present only once. Sequencing was done on a sample of blood. Source of these receptors: a woman aged 55-70 years in good health. Both conserved end residues are part of each CDR3. The order of the fields is V gene, CDR3 length, J gene, D gene, CDR3 protein. D genes are given only for firm matches.

>TRBV29-1|15|TRBJ2-2|TRBD2
CSVPSGSLNTGELFF
>TRBV20-1|13|TRBJ2-1|.
CSARGGHRNEQFF
>TRBV5-6|14|.|TRBD1
CASSFDRARYEQYF
>TRBV15|12|TRBJ1-2|TRBD1
CATKGQGGGYTF
>TRBV29-1|14|TRBJ2-1|TRBD2
CSSRAGGPYNEQFF
>TRBV19|13|TRBJ2-1|TRBD2
CASSIGREREQFF
>TRBV7-9|16|TRBJ2-3|TRBD2
CASSARLAGDPDTQYF
>TRBV7-2|14|TRBJ2-7|.
CASSSLGGTYEQYF
>TRBV7-2|16|TRBJ2-4|TRBD1
CASSVGMGTGVAKQYF
>TRBV6-2/TRBV6-3|17|TRBJ1-1|.
CASSYPYGGHTNTEAFF
>TRBV10-3|13|TRBJ1-2|TRBD1
CAIDQDRRGGYTF
>TRBV10-3|12|TRBJ2-1|.
CASQGSYNEQFF
>TRBV20-1|12|TRBJ2-3|.
CSASLNTDTQYF
>TRBV2|14|TRBJ1-1|.
CASSVPGTVRLAFF
>TRBV10-3|16|TRBJ2-7|TRBD1
CAISESQGVFGNEQYF
>TRBV12-3/TRBV12-4|21|TRBJ2-1|TRBD2
CASTKLPGQRRLAGGQNEQFF
>TRBV15|17|.|TRBD2
CATSRLRLAGGPETQYF
>TRBV20-1|13|TRBJ2-5|.
CSASTGRNNEQYF
>TRBV7-3|14|TRBJ1-1|.
CASSLAQNSPEAFF
>TRBV20-1|13|TRBJ2-5|TRBD2
CSAGLAGFNEQYF
>TRBV15|13|TRBJ2-5|.
CATSLRGQETQYF
>TRBV6-1|12|.|.
CASSEMAETQYF
>TRBV7-2|16|TRBJ2-1|.
CASSLGASGFYNEQFF